This TCR beta chain was recovered during a study of blood T cell repertoires in COVID-19 (dated by TCRdb to about 2020). In terms of the full investigation: Collaborator samples came from the United States, Italy and Spain and covered acute and convalescent phases of COVID-19. Nearly every sample came with metadata listing a de-identified subject ID, COVID-19 status, age in years and sex. The samples were drawn from the first 160 participants of the ongoing ImmuneRACE study and from 1,254 subjects provided by 6 global collaborators. A freely available public database, intended as a resource for researchers studying the immune response to SARS-CoV-2, is where the repertoires were released. The prospective study material was composed of cDNA or gDNA derived from T cells, B-cell-depleted T cells, or PBMCs. Subjects who had been exposed to COVID-19, were actively infected with it, or had recovered from it provided the deeply sampled blood TCRbeta repertoires that made up the dataset. Where available, HLA class I and class II types were taken from metadata supplied by the sample provider and were not determined by assay-based typing. Broader findings and caveats from the paper: The amount of clinical and demographic metadata varied by source and participant and was provided uncurated.

The immunoSEQ Assay, a bias-controlled multiplex PCR, was used to amplify TCRbeta CDR3 regions from genomic DNA. In the authors' own workflow: The number of nucleated cells in each sample was estimated by amplification of reference gene primers within the assay. To quantify the absolute abundance of each unique TCRbeta CDR3 rearrangement, sequence reads were collapsed and filtered. For each sample, productive Simpson clonality was calculated as the square root of Simpson's diversity index across productive rearrangements. TCRdb's version of the immuneACCESS table is confined to in-frame rearrangements and falls short of the full clone set. An unresolved V gene accounts for under half of the shortfall where checked; the remainder is of unknown origin. The D gene and trimming were derived from the DNA, and the V and J assignments and clone size from that table. The sample table shows under 250,000 clones, and more than 65% are seen once. The ten largest clones take up about 3.6% of the sample.

To note about this clone: Its binding antigen is unknown. No base quality information exists; no much larger clone differs at one position.

Collaborating institutions collected whole blood in K2EDTA tubes following their own protocols. For TCRbeta analysis, collaborators shipped samples as frozen whole blood, isolated PBMCs, or DNA extracted from either of those sample types. The source material was peripheral blood. This TCR derives from a woman older than 75 with acute or convalescent COVID-19.

The CDR3 has the sequence CAISGGTGSGNTIYF. The DNA sequence follows: TGTGCCATCAGTGGTGGGACAGGGTCGGGAAACACCATATATTTT. Here the chain combines TRBV10-3 and TRBJ1-3, and TRBD1 matches 9 of the central bases. For CDR1 and CDR2, the germline V gene lists ENHRY and SYGVKD. V loses 4 bases at its end and J loses 4 bases; junction bases beyond the gene matches: 5. Including the terminal cysteine and phenylalanine, the CDR3 comprises 15 residues. The entry retains the CDR3 DNA only, 45 bases that are in frame from base 1.